The next 5 T cell receptor beta chains were all read from a single sample in a study of blood T cells in healthy people across ages. A second PCR of roughly 7 to 11 cycles used a sample-barcoded 5' primer and a J-beta primer mix. Using its own MiXCR run on the 5' RACE reads, TCRdb lists one record per CDR3 protein. Of some 900,000 distinct CDR3 sequences in the sample, under 50% were seen once. The sequencing sample was made of blood. The source is a man aged 30 to 45 in good health.

This rearrangement joins TRBV28 to TRBJ1-2; tentative D call: TRBD1 (5 bases). The germline V gene encodes CDR1 MDHEN and CDR2 SYDVKM. The CDR3 sequence is 12 residues long. Trimming took off 5 bases at V and 8 bases at J, with 12 bases between the two ends. The CDR3 nucleotides read TGTGCCAGCAGTATAGGGGCAGGAGGCTACACCTTC. Protein product: CASSIGAGGYTF.

The V and J genes are TRBV28 and TRBJ1-4; a weak D match, TRBD1 (6 bases). Germline V gives CDR1 MDHEN, CDR2 SYDVKM. CDR3 length equals 14 residues. Trimming stripped 4 bases from V and 5 bases from J, with 11 bases between. CDR3 amino acids: CASSSPGQNEKLFF. In DNA form, the CDR3 reads TGTGCCAGCAGTTCTCCCGGACAGAATGAAAAACTGTTTTTT.

The chain couples TRBV6-2 or TRBV6-3 to TRBJ2-7; D uncertain. CDR1 and CDR2 from the germline V gene are MNHEY and SVGEGT. The ends were cut back, 2 bases at V and 3 bases at J, with 5 bases in the middle. The CDR3 has 12 residues. The CDR3 region is CASSYRLYEQYF. Written as DNA, the CDR3 is TGTGCCAGCAGTTACCGGCTCTACGAGCAGTACTTC.

This chain uses TRBV29-1 with TRBJ1-2; D remains ambiguous. V lost 6 bases, J lost 0 bases, and 11 bases lay in between. Germline values: CDR1 SQVTM, CDR2 ANQGSEA. This CDR3 region has 13 residues. The CDR3 coding sequence is TGCAGCGTGACCCACGGAACTAACTATGGCTACACCTTC. Protein sequence: CSVTHGTNYGYTF.

The genes are TRBV6-1 and TRBJ2-6; 9 nucleotides line up with TRBD2. Germline V gene data show CDR1 as MNHNS and CDR2 as SASEGT. With 2 bases clipped from V and 2 bases from J, the junction kept 10 bases outside the gene matches. The CDR3 length is 19 residues. CDR3 residues: CASSEFRGGAIPGANVLTF. In DNA form, the CDR3 reads TGTGCCAGCAGTGAATTTCGCGGGGGGGCTATTCCTGGGGCCAACGTCCTGACTTTC.